The source of this T cell receptor (beta chain) is a study of Ad26.COV2.S vaccination and SARS-CoV-2 variants. Study-wide background: Of the COV1001 trial arms, the Ad26.COV2.S arm included the donor.

Some clones are missing from TCRdb's copy, which holds only in-frame ones; the method was immunoSEQ multiplex PCR. The repertoire holds fewer than 900,000 clones, with roughly 90% as singletons. The CDR3 totals 15 residues. CDR1 and CDR2 (germline): KGHSH, LQKENI. Trimming stripped 4 bases from V and 4 bases from J, with 16 bases between. Specified treatment: 15 to 20 received Ad26.COV2.S at low or high dose, single or two shots; 5 received placebo; per-sample allocation not given. Vaccine and placebo recipients were sampled on day 63 after the first injection. At a Boston site, the person donating was an adult of 18-55 years. An Ad26 vector expressing Wuhan-strain SARS-CoV-2 spike served as the vaccine.

The receptor comes from a person aged 18-65 years who received the Ad26.COV2.S COVID-19 vaccine or a placebo. The sample in question was peripheral blood, obtained in a trial of Ad26.COV2.S vaccine versus placebo. V and J are TRBV18 and TRBJ1-2; perhaps TRBD1 as D (6 bases). The DNA for the CDR3 is TGTGCCAGCTCACTAGATCGAATGGACAGCTATGGCTACACCTTC. As protein: CASSLDRMDSYGYTF.